The clone carrying this T cell receptor beta chain has a handful of counts. Its antigen is unidentified. The record originates from a study of T cells after yellow fever vaccination. As for the study in general: Preparation of fractions with low cell numbers was performed using SMART-Seq v4 Ultra Low Input.

In TCRdb, the 5' RACE reads were re-called with MiXCR into one record per CDR3 protein. Counted here are some 350,000 distinct CDR3 sequences, 8.5% to 10% occurring once; the ten biggest clones make up about a sixth. Regarding the study as a whole: Few clonotypes appeared in both CD4 and CD8 compartments. Detected again after the booster were most primary-vaccination clones, at nearly 97% CD4 and 88% CD8. Weaker in magnitude, the secondary response showed a faster peak on day 5 versus 15.

The sequencing here drew on PBMCs, taken on the day of the first yellow fever vaccination. This TCR derives from a man aged 18 to 30 who received the YFV17D yellow fever vaccine.

CDR3 coding DNA: TGTGCCAGCAGCTCCTATAAAGGGCGAGCGGGGGCGAACACAGATACGCAGTATTTT. Translating it yields CASSSYKGRAGANTDTQYF. The chain carries TRBV11-1 and TRBJ2-3; 8 bases map to TRBD2. The CDR3 contains 19 residues. V lost 4 bases to trimming and J lost 2 bases; unmatched junction nucleotides: 17. Germline V lookup: CDR1 SGHAT, CDR2 FQDESV (reference sequence).